The source of this TCR beta chain is a study of T cells in localized non-small cell lung cancer. Atypia-free lung next to the tumor was sampled at least 2 cm from its margin. In regard to this clone: Antigen specificity is unknown. A junction end diverges from the germline sequence, so it may reflect a read error.

Profiled with immunoSEQ multiplex PCR; TCRdb holds only in-frame clones, not every one. The sample yields just under 1,100 clones, around a fifth seen once. Study-wide findings and caveats: Those with higher blood T cell density had longer overall survival. Among the tissues sampled, uninvolved adjacent lung had the highest T cell clonality, above tumor. A median of about 52 clones ranked among the top 100 in tumor appeared in adjacent lung.

The receptor's source is a male donor at least 60 years old with stage II lung adenocarcinoma. Sequencing used normal lung tissue next to the tumor, obtained before any cancer treatment.

The CDR3 coding sequence is TGTGCCAGCAGGGGACTAGCGGACAATGAACAGTTCTTC. This gives the protein CASRGLADNEQFF. The rearrangement links TRBV6-8 to TRBJ2-1, with 11 bases matching TRBD2. Germline lookup yields CDR1 MNHGY and CDR2 SAAAGT. This CDR3 has 13 amino acids.